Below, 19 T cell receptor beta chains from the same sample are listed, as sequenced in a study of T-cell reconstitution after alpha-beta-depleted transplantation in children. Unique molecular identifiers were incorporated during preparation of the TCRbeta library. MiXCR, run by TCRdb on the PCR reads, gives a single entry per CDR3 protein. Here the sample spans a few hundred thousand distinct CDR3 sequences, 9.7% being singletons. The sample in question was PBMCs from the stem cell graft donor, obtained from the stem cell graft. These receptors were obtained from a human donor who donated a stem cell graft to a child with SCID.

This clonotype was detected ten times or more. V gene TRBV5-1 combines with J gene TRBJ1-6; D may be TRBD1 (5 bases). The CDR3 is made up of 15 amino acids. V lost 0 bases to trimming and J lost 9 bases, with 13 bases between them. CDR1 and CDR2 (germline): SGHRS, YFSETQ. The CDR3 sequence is CASSLDGGGGSPLHF. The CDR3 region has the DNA TGCGCCAGCAGCTTGGATGGGGGTGGGGGTTCACCCCTCCACTTT.

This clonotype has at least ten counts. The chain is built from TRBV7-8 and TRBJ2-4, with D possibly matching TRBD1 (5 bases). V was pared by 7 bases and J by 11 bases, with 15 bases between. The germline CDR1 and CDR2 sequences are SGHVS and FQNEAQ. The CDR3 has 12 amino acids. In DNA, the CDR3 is TGTGCCAGCACTGATTCAAGGGGCTTTCAGTACTTC. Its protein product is CASTDSRGFQYF.

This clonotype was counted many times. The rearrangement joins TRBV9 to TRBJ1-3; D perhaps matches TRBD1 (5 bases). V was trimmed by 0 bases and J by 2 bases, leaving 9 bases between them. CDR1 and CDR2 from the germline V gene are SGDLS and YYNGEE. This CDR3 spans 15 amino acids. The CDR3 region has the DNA TGTGCCAGCAGCGTAGAGGGCAGGGCTGGAAACACCATATATTTT. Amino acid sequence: CASSVEGRAGNTIYF.

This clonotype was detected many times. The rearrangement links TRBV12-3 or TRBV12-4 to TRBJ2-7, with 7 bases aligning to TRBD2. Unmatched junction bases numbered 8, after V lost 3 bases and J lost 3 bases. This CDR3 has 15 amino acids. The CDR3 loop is CASSLGRGSFYEQYF. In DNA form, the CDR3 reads TGTGCCAGCAGTTTGGGGCGGGGGTCTTTCTACGAGCAGTACTTC.

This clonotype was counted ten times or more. CDR3 sequence (DNA): TGTGCCATCAGTGGCGGGAGCAATGAGCAGTTCTTC. The encoded protein is CAISGGSNEQFF. The chain combines TRBV10-3 with TRBJ2-1; TRBD2 matches 7 bases. The CDR3 length is 12 residues. The V gene end was trimmed by 4 bases and the J gene end by 6 bases; junction bases not matched to a gene: 0. CDR1 is ENHRY and CDR2 is SYGVKD in the germline V gene.

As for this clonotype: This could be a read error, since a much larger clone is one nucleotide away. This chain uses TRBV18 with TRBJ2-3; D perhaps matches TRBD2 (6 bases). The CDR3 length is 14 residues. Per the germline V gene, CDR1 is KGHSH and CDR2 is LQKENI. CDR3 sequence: CAGSPPGVTDTQYF. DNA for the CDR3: TGTGCCGGCTCACCACCGGGGGTCACAGATACGCAGTATTTT.

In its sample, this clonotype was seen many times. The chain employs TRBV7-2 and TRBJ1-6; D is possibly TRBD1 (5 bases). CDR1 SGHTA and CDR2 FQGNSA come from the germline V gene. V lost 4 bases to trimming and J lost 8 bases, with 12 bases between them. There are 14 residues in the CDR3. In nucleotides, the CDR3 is TGTGCCAGCAGCTCCCTTCAGGGCTATTCACCCCTCCACTTT. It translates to CASSSLQGYSPLHF.

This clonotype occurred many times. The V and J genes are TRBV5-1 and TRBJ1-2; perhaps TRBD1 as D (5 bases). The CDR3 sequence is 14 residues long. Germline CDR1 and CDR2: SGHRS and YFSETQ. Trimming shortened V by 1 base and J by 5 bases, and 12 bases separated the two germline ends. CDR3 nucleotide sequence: TGCGCCAGCAGCTTGTCATCAGGGTGGTATGGCTACACCTTC. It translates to CASSLSSGWYGYTF.

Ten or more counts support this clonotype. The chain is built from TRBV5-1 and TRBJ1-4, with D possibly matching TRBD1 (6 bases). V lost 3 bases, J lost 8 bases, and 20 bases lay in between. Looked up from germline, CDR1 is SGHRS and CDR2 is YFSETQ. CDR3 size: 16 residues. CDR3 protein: CASSSKFSGVDEKLFF. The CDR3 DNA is TGCGCCAGCAGCTCAAAATTCTCAGGGGTGGACGAAAAACTGTTTTTT. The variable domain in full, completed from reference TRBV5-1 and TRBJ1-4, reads KAGVTQTPRYLIKTRGQQVTLSCSPISGHRSVSWYQQTPGQGLQFLFEYFSETQRNKGNFPGRFSGRQFSNSRSEMNVSTLELGDSALYLCASSSKFSGVDEKLFFGSGTQLSVL.

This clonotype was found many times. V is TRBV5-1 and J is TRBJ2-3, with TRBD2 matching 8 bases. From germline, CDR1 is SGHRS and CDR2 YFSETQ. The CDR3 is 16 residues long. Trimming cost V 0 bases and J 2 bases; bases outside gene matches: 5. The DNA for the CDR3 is TGCGCCAGCAGCTTGGTGACGGGGGGGACCACAGATACGCAGTATTTT. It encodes CASSLVTGGTTDTQYF. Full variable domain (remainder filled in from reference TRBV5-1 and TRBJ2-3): KAGVTQTPRYLIKTRGQQVTLSCSPISGHRSVSWYQQTPGQGLQFLFEYFSETQRNKGNFPGRFSGRQFSNSRSEMNVSTLELGDSALYLCASSLVTGGTTDTQYFGPGTRLTVL.

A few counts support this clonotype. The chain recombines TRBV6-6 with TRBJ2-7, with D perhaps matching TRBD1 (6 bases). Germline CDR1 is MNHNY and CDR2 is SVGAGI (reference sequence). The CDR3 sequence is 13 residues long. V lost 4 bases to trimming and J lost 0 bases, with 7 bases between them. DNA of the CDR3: TGTGCCAGCAGTTCGGGACACTCCTACGAGCAGTACTTC. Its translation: CASSSGHSYEQYF.

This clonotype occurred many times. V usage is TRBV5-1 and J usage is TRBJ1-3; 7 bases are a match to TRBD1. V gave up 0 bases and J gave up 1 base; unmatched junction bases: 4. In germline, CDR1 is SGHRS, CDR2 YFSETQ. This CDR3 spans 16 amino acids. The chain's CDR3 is CASSLAVGQSGNTIYF. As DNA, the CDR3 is TGCGCCAGCAGCTTGGCCGTGGGACAGTCTGGAAACACCATATATTTT.

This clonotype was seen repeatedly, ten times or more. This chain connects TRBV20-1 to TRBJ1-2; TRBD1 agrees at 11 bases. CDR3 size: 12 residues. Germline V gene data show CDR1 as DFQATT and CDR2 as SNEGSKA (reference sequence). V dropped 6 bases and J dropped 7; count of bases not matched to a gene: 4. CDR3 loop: CSARTGGRGYTF. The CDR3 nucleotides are TGCAGTGCACGGACAGGGGGCCGTGGCTACACCTTC.

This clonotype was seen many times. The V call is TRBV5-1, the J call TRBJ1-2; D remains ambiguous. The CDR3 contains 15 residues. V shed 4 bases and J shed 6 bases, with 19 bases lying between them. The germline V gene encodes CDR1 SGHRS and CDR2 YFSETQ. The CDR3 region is CASSPTPGRFNGYTF. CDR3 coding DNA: TGCGCCAGCAGCCCCACGCCGGGCAGGTTCAATGGCTACACCTTC. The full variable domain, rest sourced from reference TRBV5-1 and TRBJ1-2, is KAGVTQTPRYLIKTRGQQVTLSCSPISGHRSVSWYQQTPGQGLQFLFEYFSETQRNKGNFPGRFSGRQFSNSRSEMNVSTLELGDSALYLCASSPTPGRFNGYTFGSGTRLTVV.

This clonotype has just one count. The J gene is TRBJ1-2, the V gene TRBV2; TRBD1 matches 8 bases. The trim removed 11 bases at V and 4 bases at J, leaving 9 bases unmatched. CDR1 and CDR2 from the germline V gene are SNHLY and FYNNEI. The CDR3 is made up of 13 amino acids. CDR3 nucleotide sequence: TGTGCCGGCCGGACAGGGTCGATCTATGGCTACACCTTC. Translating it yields CAGRTGSIYGYTF.

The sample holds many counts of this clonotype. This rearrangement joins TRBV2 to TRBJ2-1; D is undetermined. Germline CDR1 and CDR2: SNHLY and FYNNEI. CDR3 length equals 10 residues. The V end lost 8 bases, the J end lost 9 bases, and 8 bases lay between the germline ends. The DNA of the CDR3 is TGTGCCAGCGGGGTGACTGAGCAGTTCTTC. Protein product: CASGVTEQFF.

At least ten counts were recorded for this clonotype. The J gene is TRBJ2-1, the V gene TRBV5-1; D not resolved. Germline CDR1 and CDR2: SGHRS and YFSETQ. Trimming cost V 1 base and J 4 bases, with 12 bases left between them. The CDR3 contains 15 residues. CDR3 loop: CASSLSLAEYNEQFF. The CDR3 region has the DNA TGCGCCAGCAGCTTGAGTCTGGCGGAATACAATGAGCAGTTCTTC. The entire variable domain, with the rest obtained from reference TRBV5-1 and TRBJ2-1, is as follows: KAGVTQTPRYLIKTRGQQVTLSCSPISGHRSVSWYQQTPGQGLQFLFEYFSETQRNKGNFPGRFSGRQFSNSRSEMNVSTLELGDSALYLCASSLSLAEYNEQFFGPGTRLTVL.

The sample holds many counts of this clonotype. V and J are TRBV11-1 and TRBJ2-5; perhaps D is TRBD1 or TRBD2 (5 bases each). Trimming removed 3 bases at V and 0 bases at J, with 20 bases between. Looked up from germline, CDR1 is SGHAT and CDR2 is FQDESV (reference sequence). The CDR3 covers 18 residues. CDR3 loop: CASSLGLASRAHQETQYF. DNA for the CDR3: TGTGCCAGCAGCTTGGGGCTGGCTAGCCGCGCGCACCAAGAGACCCAGTACTTC.

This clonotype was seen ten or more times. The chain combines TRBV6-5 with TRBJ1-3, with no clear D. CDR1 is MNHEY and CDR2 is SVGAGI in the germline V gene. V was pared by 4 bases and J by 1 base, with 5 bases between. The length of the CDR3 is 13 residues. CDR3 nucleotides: TGTGCCAGCAGTTGGTCGTCTGGAAACACCATATATTTT. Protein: CASSWSSGNTIYF.